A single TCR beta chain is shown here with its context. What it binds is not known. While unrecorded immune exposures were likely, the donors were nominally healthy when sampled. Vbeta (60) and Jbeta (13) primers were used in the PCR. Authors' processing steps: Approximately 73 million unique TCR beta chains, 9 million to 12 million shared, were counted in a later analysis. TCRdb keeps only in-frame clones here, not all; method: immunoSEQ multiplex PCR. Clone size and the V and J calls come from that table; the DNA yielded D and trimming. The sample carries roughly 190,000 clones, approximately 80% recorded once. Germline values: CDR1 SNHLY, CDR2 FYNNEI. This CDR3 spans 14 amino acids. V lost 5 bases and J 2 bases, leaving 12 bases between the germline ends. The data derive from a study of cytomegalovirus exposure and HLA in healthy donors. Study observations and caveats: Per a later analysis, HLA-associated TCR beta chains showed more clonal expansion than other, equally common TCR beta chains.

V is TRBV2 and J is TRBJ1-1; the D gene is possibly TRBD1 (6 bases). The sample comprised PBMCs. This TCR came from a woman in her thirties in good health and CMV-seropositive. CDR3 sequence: CASSYEQGNTEAFF. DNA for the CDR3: TGTGCCAGCAGTTACGAACAGGGCAACACTGAAGCTTTCTTT.